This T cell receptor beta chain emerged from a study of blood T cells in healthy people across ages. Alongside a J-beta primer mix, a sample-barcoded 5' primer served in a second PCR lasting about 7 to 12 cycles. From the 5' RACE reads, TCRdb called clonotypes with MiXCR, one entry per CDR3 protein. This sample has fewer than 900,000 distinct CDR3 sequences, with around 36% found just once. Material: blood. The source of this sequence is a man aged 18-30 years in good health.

For the CDR3, the DNA is TGCGCCAGCAGCCAAGACCACTGGGGCTTCTCTGGGGCCAACGTCCTGACTTTC. As protein: CASSQDHWGFSGANVLTF. The chain uses TRBV4-3 and TRBJ2-6; weak D call: TRBD1 (5 bases). CDR3 size: 18 residues. Trimming removed 0 bases at V and 0 bases at J, with 12 bases between. Germline V gene sequence: CDR1 LGHNA, CDR2 YSLEER.